The source of this T cell receptor beta chain is a study of blood T cell repertoires in COVID-19. Overall study context: The United States, Italy and Spain provided the acute and convalescent COVID-19 samples. PBMCs, B-cell-depleted T cells, or T cells were the source of the cDNA or gDNA that made up the material.

Original analysis: Amplification from reference gene primers served as the basis for estimated nucleated cell counts. Clones were read by immunoSEQ multiplex PCR, and TCRdb kept only the in-frame ones, dropping some. V, J and clone size are those of that table, while D and trimming were read from the DNA. The sample has over 250,000 clones, 80% to 90% seen once. CDR1 and CDR2 (germline): KGHSH, LQKENI. Trimming took 3 bases from V and 0 from J, leaving 12 bases between them. The CDR3 has 17 amino acids. This receptor was identified in a woman in her sixties or seventies with acute or convalescent COVID-19. The sample was peripheral blood. The V gene is TRBV18, the J gene TRBJ2-6; TRBD1 is a possible D gene (6 bases). The CDR3 reads CASSPTGPNSGANVLTF. CDR3 DNA: TGTGCCAGCTCACCGACAGGTCCCAACTCTGGGGCCAACGTCCTGACTTTC.